This TCR beta chain was recorded in a study of T cell responses to AZD1222 COVID-19 vaccine. Study summary: Pooled together were second doses at about 4 or about 12 weeks.

Study results and caveats: Clonal diversity was possibly underestimated; the donors were predominantly white British and more often female. A reported finding is that nearly half of spike-specific TCRs target unmutated variant regions. CD4 TCRs linked to vaccination spanned spike, dominating at 160-218 and 743-854.

Profiled with immunoSEQ multiplex PCR; TCRdb holds only in-frame clones, not every one. Here the sample spans about 150,000 clones, roughly 92% being singletons. The CDR3 runs 14 residues. CDR1 SNHLY and CDR2 FYNNEI come from the germline V gene. J lost 4 bases, V lost 4 bases, and 5 bases had no gene match. In the case of this clone: Its antigen remains unknown.

J is TRBJ1-2 and V is TRBV2, with 8 bases matching TRBD1. This sample comprised peripheral blood, obtained on day 0 of AZD1222 vaccination. This clonotype was obtained from an adult in good health. For the CDR3, the DNA is TGTGCCAGCAGTGGTACAGGGGGTGGCTATGGCTACACCTTC. This gives the protein CASSGTGGGYGYTF. The variable domain in full, with the rest retrieved from reference TRBV2 and TRBJ1-2, is EPEVTQTPSHQVTQMGQEVILRCVPISNHLYFYWYRQILGQKVEFLVSFYNNEISEKSEIFDDQFSVERPDGSNFTLKIRSTKLEDSAMYFCASSGTGGGYGYTFGSGTRLTVV.